Following are 32 T cell receptor beta chains from one sample sequenced in a study of technical replicates of blood from a handful of donors (dated by TCRdb to 2017 to 2019). The library was made by the immunoSEQ multiplex PCR assay. TCRdb carries this immuneACCESS record with in-frame sequences only. Its versions omit some clonotypes, under half of them owing to an unresolved V gene in the studies checked, with the rest unexplained. The sample table records around 80,000 clones; around 91% of these occur just once. 0.41% of the sample is taken by the ten largest. The sample comprised T cells isolated from PBMCs. Every receptor here comes from a human donor in good health.

The J gene is TRBJ2-3, the V gene TRBV30; D is undetermined. CDR3 length: 11 residues. In germline, CDR1 is GTSNPN, CDR2 SVGIG (reference sequence). Trimming removed 2 bases at V and 6 bases at J, with 6 bases between. CDR3 loop: CAWSPRDTQYF. Written as DNA, the CDR3 is TGTGCCTGGAGTCCCCGGGATACGCAGTATTTT.

The rearrangement joins TRBV18 to TRBJ1-5; D uncertain. The CDR3 length is 14 residues. V was shortened by 3 bases and J by 0 bases, with 6 bases between the two germline ends. The germline V gene encodes CDR1 KGHSH and CDR2 LQKENI. CDR3 loop: CASSPSNSNQPQHF. The CDR3 bases are TGTGCCAGCTCACCTTCCAATAGCAATCAGCCCCAGCATTTT.

The chain is built from TRBV19 and TRBJ1-5, with 7 bases fitting TRBD1. V trimming: 4 bases; J trimming: 3 bases; junction bases outside the gene matches: 6. Germline V gene sequence: CDR1 LNHDA, CDR2 SQIVND (reference sequence). The CDR3 spans 15 residues. The CDR3 nucleotides are TGTGCCAGTAGTAGAACAGGGGCTAACAATCAGCCCCAGCATTTT. It codes for CASSRTGANNQPQHF.

The chain employs TRBV10-3 and TRBJ2-7; D is possibly TRBD1 (6 bases). CDR1 ENHRY and CDR2 SYGVKD come from the germline V gene. Trimming pared 4 bases from V and 2 bases from J, leaving 15 bases between. The CDR3 spans 15 residues. The CDR3 coding sequence is TGTGCCATCAGTGCCCTAGACAGGCCGACCTACGAGCAGTACTTC. It encodes CAISALDRPTYEQYF.

This clone has a single count. The chain uses TRBV7-2 and TRBJ2-1; D is unresolved. The CDR3 extends over 16 amino acids. Trimming removed 1 base at V and 9 bases at J, with 19 bases between. Per the germline V gene, CDR1 is SGHTA and CDR2 is FQGNSA. The CDR3 DNA is TGTGCCAGCAGCTTAGAATCGGTACCTATCAAGCGTGAGCAGTTCTTC. Translated, it gives CASSLESVPIKREQFF.

The chain employs TRBV18 and TRBJ1-2; 9 bases fit TRBD1. The length of the CDR3 is 13 residues. The ends lost 3 bases at V and 5 bases at J; junction bases unmatched: 1. Germline CDR1 and CDR2: KGHSH and LQKENI. CDR3 coding DNA: TGTGCCAGCTCACCGACAGGGGGATATGGCTACACCTTC. This encodes CASSPTGGYGYTF.

The gene calls are TRBV5-5 and TRBJ1-5; D not resolved. The CDR3 has 14 amino acids. V was pared by 4 bases and J by 3 bases, with 11 bases between. Germline CDR1 SGHKS, CDR2 YYEKEE (reference sequence). CDR3 nucleotide sequence: TGTGCCAGCAGCCCGGGTCCGATCAATCAGCCCCAGCATTTT. Protein sequence: CASSPGPINQPQHF.

The chain combines TRBV9 with TRBJ2-7; tentatively, D is TRBD1 (5 bases). The length of the CDR3 is 14 residues. Germline CDR1 SGDLS, CDR2 YYNGEE. Trimming shortened V by 0 bases and J by 5 bases, and 12 bases separated the two germline ends. The CDR3: CASSVEGDAHEQYF. For the CDR3, the DNA is TGTGCCAGCAGCGTAGAAGGGGATGCCCACGAGCAGTACTTC. Drawing the rest from reference TRBV9 and TRBJ2-7, the complete variable domain is DSGVTQTPKHLITATGQRVTLRCSPRSGDLSVYWYQQSLDQGLQFLIQYYNGEERAKGNILERFSAQQFPDLHSELNLSSLELGDSALYFCASSVEGDAHEQYFGPGTRLTVT.

The chain employs TRBV13 and TRBJ2-7; the D gene is possibly TRBD2 (5 bases). CDR1 and CDR2 (germline): PRHDT, FYEKMQ (reference sequence). Between the trimmed V and J ends, which lost 4 bases and 0 bases, there was a span of 10 bases. The CDR3 extends over 14 amino acids. This CDR3 reads CASSSSGSSYEQYF. The CDR3 DNA follows: TGTGCCAGCAGCTCCTCGGGGAGCTCCTACGAGCAGTACTTC.

Only one count was recorded for this clone. The V and J genes are TRBV5-4 and TRBJ2-1, with unresolved D. The CDR3 length is 14 residues. Germline assignment: CDR1 SGHNT and CDR2 YYREEE (reference sequence). V was trimmed by 0 bases and J by 7 bases, leaving 11 bases between them. The CDR3 DNA follows: TGTGCCAGCAGCTTGGCCAGGCAACCGAATGAGCAGTTCTTC. It yields the protein CASSLARQPNEQFF.

This rearrangement joins TRBV11-3 to TRBJ2-7; 7 nucleotides match TRBD1. With 1 base clipped from V and 5 bases from J, the junction kept 2 bases outside the gene matches. The CDR3 spans 13 residues. Germline V gene data show CDR1 as SGHNT and CDR2 as YENEEA. This CDR3 is CASSLVTGDEQYF. DNA of the CDR3: TGTGCCAGCAGCTTAGTAACAGGGGACGAGCAGTACTTC.

The gene calls are TRBV19 and TRBJ2-3; 12 positions agree with TRBD2. The CDR3 totals 16 residues. Germline V gene sequence: CDR1 LNHDA, CDR2 SQIVND (reference sequence). V gave up 4 bases and J gave up 5 bases; unmatched junction bases: 7. The chain's CDR3 is CASSTQRLAGVDTQYF. The CDR3 DNA reads TGTGCCAGTAGTACCCAGAGACTAGCGGGAGTAGATACGCAGTATTTT.

The chain joins TRBV9 to TRBJ2-3; TRBD1 matches 10 bases. Per germline, CDR1 SGDLS and CDR2 YYNGEE. This CDR3 is 16 amino acids long. V shed 3 bases and J 4 bases; nucleotides not matched to a gene: 8. Here the CDR3 reads CASSGGQGWGADTQYF. The CDR3 DNA sequence: TGTGCCAGCAGCGGGGGACAGGGGTGGGGGGCAGATACGCAGTATTTT. Based on the CDR3 plus reference TRBV9 and TRBJ2-3, the full variable domain is DSGVTQTPKHLITATGQRVTLRCSPRSGDLSVYWYQQSLDQGLQFLIQYYNGEERAKGNILERFSAQQFPDLHSELNLSSLELGDSALYFCASSGGQGWGADTQYFGPGTRLTVL.

This chain connects TRBV27 to TRBJ2-7, with 7 bases that match TRBD1. The CDR3 has 13 residues. Trimming cost V 5 bases and J 3 bases; bases outside gene matches: 4. Germline-derived CDR1 and CDR2 are MNHEY and SMNVEV (reference sequence). Here the CDR3 DNA reads TGTGCCAGCAGTCTGACAGGGAACTACGAGCAGTACTTC. Encoded protein: CASSLTGNYEQYF.

The chain links TRBV9 to TRBJ2-7, with 8 bases matching TRBD1. This CDR3 spans 18 amino acids. Looked up from germline, CDR1 is SGDLS and CDR2 is YYNGEE. The junction had 20 bases not matched to a gene; V was cut back by 0 bases and J by 9 bases. In DNA, the CDR3 is TGTGCCAGCAGCGTAGGCCCGAGGGGGACAGGCCCCTTAATAGGGCAGTACTTC. This gives the protein CASSVGPRGTGPLIGQYF.

A single count supports this clone. V gene TRBV29-1 combines with J gene TRBJ2-1; 9 bases map to TRBD2. Germline V CDR1 and CDR2: SQVTM, ANQGSEA. The CDR3 contains 14 residues. Trimming removed 7 bases from V and 5 bases from J; junction bases left unmatched: 9. The DNA of the CDR3 is TGCAGCGCCGAAGGTAGCGGGAGTGACAATGAGCAGTTCTTC. It specifies CSAEGSGSDNEQFF.

The rearrangement joins TRBV19 to TRBJ2-7, with D tentatively TRBD2 (5 bases). The CDR3 sequence is 13 residues long. Trimming stripped 4 bases from V and 2 bases from J, with 9 bases between. Germline loops: CDR1 LNHDA, CDR2 SQIVND (reference sequence). This CDR3 reads CASSRTGTYEQYF. CDR3 DNA: TGTGCCAGTAGTAGGACTGGAACCTACGAGCAGTACTTC. Using reference TRBV19 and TRBJ2-7 for the parts outside the CDR3, the full variable domain is DGGITQSPKYLFRKEGQNVTLSCEQNLNHDAMYWYRQDPGQGLRLIYYSQIVNDFQKGDIAEGYSVSREKKESFPLTVTSAQKNPTAFYLCASSRTGTYEQYFGPGTRLTVT.

The V and J genes are TRBV2 and TRBJ1-1; the D is unclear. The CDR3 runs to 12 residues. The germline V gene encodes CDR1 SNHLY and CDR2 FYNNEI. V shed 6 bases and J shed 2 bases, with 7 bases lying between them. The CDR3 DNA reads as TGTGCCAGCAGCGCTAGAAACACTGAAGCTTTCTTT. It is translated as CASSARNTEAFF. Complete variable domain (other parts from reference TRBV2 and TRBJ1-1): EPEVTQTPSHQVTQMGQEVILRCVPISNHLYFYWYRQILGQKVEFLVSFYNNEISEKSEIFDDQFSVERPDGSNFTLKIRSTKLEDSAMYFCASSARNTEAFFGQGTRLTVV.

The rearrangement uses TRBV5-6 and TRBJ1-5; TRBD1 agrees at 7 bases. The CDR3 totals 17 residues. Trimming removed 1 base from V and 5 bases from J; junction bases left unmatched: 12. Germline V gene sequence: CDR1 SGHDT, CDR2 YYEEEE. The CDR3, as DNA: TGTGCCAGCAGCTTGAGGCAGGGGGTTATCAGAGATCAGCCCCAGCATTTT. It specifies CASSLRQGVIRDQPQHF. Supplemented by reference TRBV5-6 and TRBJ1-5, the full variable domain reads DAGVTQSPTHLIKTRGQQVTLRCSPKSGHDTVSWYQQALGQGPQFIFQYYEEEERQRGNFPDRFSGHQFPNYSSELNVNALLLGDSALYLCASSLRQGVIRDQPQHFGDGTRLSIL.

The chain employs TRBV6-1 and TRBJ2-7; D perhaps matches TRBD1 (6 bases). This CDR3 has 17 amino acids. Germline lookup yields CDR1 MNHNS and CDR2 SASEGT. V gave up 0 bases and J gave up 3 bases, with 18 bases separating them. CDR3 in amino acids: CASSEAQSGTPNYEQYF. The DNA of the CDR3 is TGTGCCAGCAGTGAAGCTCAATCCGGGACACCGAACTACGAGCAGTACTTC.

The chain joins TRBV28 to TRBJ2-7; 7 bases are a match to TRBD2. The germline CDR1 and CDR2 sequences are MDHEN and SYDVKM. This CDR3 spans 15 amino acids. J was trimmed by 4 bases and V by 6 bases; bases with no gene match: 12. CDR3 in amino acids: CASSPGWAGVYEQYF. CDR3 nucleotide sequence: TGTGCCAGCAGCCCCGGGTGGGCGGGAGTTTACGAGCAGTACTTC.

The genes are TRBV28 and TRBJ1-1; TRBD1 is a possible D gene (5 bases). CDR1 and CDR2 from the germline V gene are MDHEN and SYDVKM. The CDR3 totals 13 residues. Trimming removed 3 bases from V and 4 bases from J, with 9 bases in between. The CDR3 sequence: CASSFGGTTEAFF. DNA of the CDR3: TGTGCCAGCAGTTTTGGGGGGACCACTGAAGCTTTCTTT.

This clone was found a few times. The V gene is TRBV15, the J gene TRBJ2-5; D is uncertain. Germline V gene lookup returns CDR1 LNHNV and CDR2 YYDKDF (reference sequence). V was shortened by 3 bases and J by 2 bases, with 10 bases between the two germline ends. The CDR3 length is 14 residues. Here the CDR3 DNA reads TGTGCCACCAGCAGCGAATGGAGTCAAGAGACCCAGTACTTC. Protein product: CATSSEWSQETQYF.

V is TRBV7-3 and J is TRBJ2-1, with 8 bases lining up with TRBD2. This CDR3 has 17 amino acids. The germline V gene encodes CDR1 SGHTA and CDR2 FQGTGA. V dropped 0 bases and J dropped 7; count of bases not matched to a gene: 11. The CDR3 loop reads CASSLTPTGGIRNEQFF. The CDR3 DNA reads TGTGCCAGCAGCTTAACCCCTACGGGAGGGATCCGTAATGAGCAGTTCTTC.

V gene TRBV10-3 combines with J gene TRBJ1-1, with D maybe TRBD1 (6 bases). Looked up from germline, CDR1 is ENHRY and CDR2 is SYGVKD. The CDR3 extends over 15 amino acids. V was cut by 0 bases and J by 7 bases, with 15 bases left in between. CDR3 DNA sequence: TGTGCCATCAGTGAGTCGACGTGGGGGCTAAATGAAGCTTTCTTT. It encodes CAISESTWGLNEAFF.

This clone was seen only once. The chain couples TRBV5-1 to TRBJ2-7; the D gene is possibly TRBD1 (6 bases). This CDR3 comprises 15 residues. Germline loops: CDR1 SGHRS, CDR2 YFSETQ. V was shortened by 2 bases and J by 1 base, with 13 bases between the two germline ends. The DNA of the CDR3 is TGCGCCAGCAGCTTCCACAGGGAGCTATCCTACGAGCAGTACTTC. Protein product: CASSFHRELSYEQYF.

This clone was observed a handful of times. The chain joins TRBV2 to TRBJ1-1; 7 bases are a match to TRBD1. After removal of 4 bases from V and 5 bases from J, the junction contained 7 bases not matched to a gene. Germline V gene data show CDR1 as SNHLY and CDR2 as FYNNEI. The CDR3 has 14 amino acids. The CDR3, as DNA: TGTGCCAGCAGTGTGGAGGGGGCTTGGACTGAAGCTTTCTTT. Protein product: CASSVEGAWTEAFF.

V and J are TRBV19 and TRBJ2-2; TRBD1 matches at 12 bases. This CDR3 contains 16 residues. Germline CDR1 and CDR2: LNHDA and SQIVND (reference sequence). The J segment lost 6 bases and the V segment lost 3 bases, leaving 5 bases of the junction unmatched. The DNA for the CDR3 is TGTGCCAGTAGTATCTTGGGACAGGGGGCCTCCGGGGAGCTGTTTTTT. Its translation is CASSILGQGASGELFF.

This clone was found once. The chain uses TRBV2 and TRBJ2-2, with 8 bases fitting TRBD2. Germline CDR1 reads SNHLY; CDR2 reads FYNNEI. The V and J ends lost 6 bases and 1 base, in that order; junction bases with no gene match: 7. This CDR3 is built from 16 residues. CDR3 DNA: TGTGCCAGCAGGTTCGAAGCGGGAGTGAACACCGGGGAGCTGTTTTTT. It encodes CASRFEAGVNTGELFF.

V and J are TRBV19 and TRBJ2-2, with 12 bases that match TRBD2. The germline gives CDR1 LNHDA, CDR2 SQIVND (reference sequence). The V and J ends lost 1 base and 0 bases, in that order; junction bases with no gene match: 3. The length of the CDR3 is 18 residues. The CDR3 region is CASSIGLAGVTNTGELFF. Here the CDR3 DNA reads TGTGCCAGTAGTATAGGACTAGCGGGAGTAACGAACACCGGGGAGCTGTTTTTT.

This chain uses TRBV6-6 with TRBJ1-1; the match to TRBD1 covers 8 bases. The V gene end was trimmed by 6 bases and the J gene end by 8 bases; junction bases not matched to a gene: 14. The length of the CDR3 is 15 residues. Germline CDR1 MNHNY, CDR2 SVGAGI (reference sequence). For the CDR3, the DNA is TGTGCCAGCAGCGCCCCAGACAGGGGTAAGTTGGAAGCTTTCTTT. Amino acid sequence: CASSAPDRGKLEAFF.

This clone has more than one count but fewer than ten. The J gene is TRBJ2-5, the V gene TRBV9; D ambiguous. The V gene lost 1 base and the J gene lost 1 base, with 14 bases spanning the gap. Per germline, CDR1 SGDLS and CDR2 YYNGEE. The CDR3 extends over 16 amino acids. CDR3 sequence reads: CASSVTSSVGQETQYF. DNA for the CDR3: TGTGCCAGCAGCGTAACCTCCAGCGTCGGCCAAGAGACCCAGTACTTC.